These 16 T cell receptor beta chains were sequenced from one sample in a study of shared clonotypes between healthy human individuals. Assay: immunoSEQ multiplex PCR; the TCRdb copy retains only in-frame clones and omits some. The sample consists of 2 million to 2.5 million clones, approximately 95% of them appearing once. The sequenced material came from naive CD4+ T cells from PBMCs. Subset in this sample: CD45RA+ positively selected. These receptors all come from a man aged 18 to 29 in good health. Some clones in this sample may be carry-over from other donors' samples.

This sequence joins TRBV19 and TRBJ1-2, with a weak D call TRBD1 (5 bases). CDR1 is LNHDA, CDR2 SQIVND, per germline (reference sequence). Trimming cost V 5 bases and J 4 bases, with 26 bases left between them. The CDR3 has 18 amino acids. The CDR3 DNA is TGTGCCAGTAGTCCCCCCCGGGGCGAACAGACGCGTATCTATGGCTACACCTTC. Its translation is CASSPPRGEQTRIYGYTF. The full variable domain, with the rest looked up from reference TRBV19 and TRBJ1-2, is DGGITQSPKYLFRKEGQNVTLSCEQNLNHDAMYWYRQDPGQGLRLIYYSQIVNDFQKGDIAEGYSVSREKKESFPLTVTSAQKNPTAFYLCASSPPRGEQTRIYGYTFGSGTRLTVV.

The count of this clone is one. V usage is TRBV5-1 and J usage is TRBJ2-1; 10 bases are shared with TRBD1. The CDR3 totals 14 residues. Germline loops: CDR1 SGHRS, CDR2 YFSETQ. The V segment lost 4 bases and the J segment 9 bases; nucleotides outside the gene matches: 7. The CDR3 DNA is TGCGCCAGCAGCCGGGACAGGGGAGGCGGTGAGCAGTTCTTC. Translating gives CASSRDRGGGEQFF. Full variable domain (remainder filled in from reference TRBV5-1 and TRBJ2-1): KAGVTQTPRYLIKTRGQQVTLSCSPISGHRSVSWYQQTPGQGLQFLFEYFSETQRNKGNFPGRFSGRQFSNSRSEMNVSTLELGDSALYLCASSRDRGGGEQFFGPGTRLTVL.

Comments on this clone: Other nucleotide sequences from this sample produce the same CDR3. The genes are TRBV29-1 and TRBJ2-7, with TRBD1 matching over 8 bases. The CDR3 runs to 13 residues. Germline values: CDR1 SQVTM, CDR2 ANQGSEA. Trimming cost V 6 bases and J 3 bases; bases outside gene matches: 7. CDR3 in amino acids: CSVARGRSYEQYF. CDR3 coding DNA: TGCAGCGTAGCCAGGGGGCGCAGCTACGAGCAGTACTTC.

The CDR3 DNA reads TGTGCCAGCAGCTTATATCTCGCCTCTTCCTACAATGAGCAGTTCTTC. The encoded protein is CASSLYLASSYNEQFF. The chain is built from TRBV11-3 and TRBJ2-1; D not certain. The CDR3 runs 16 residues. Germline V CDR1 and CDR2: SGHNT, YENEEA. Deletions cut 2 bases from V and 1 base from J, with 12 bases between.

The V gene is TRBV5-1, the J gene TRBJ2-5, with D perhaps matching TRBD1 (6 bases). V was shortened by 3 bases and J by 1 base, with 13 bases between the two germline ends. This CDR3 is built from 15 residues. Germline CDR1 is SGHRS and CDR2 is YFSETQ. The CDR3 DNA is TGCGCCAGCAGCTCATCCGGGACATCCCAAGAGACCCAGTACTTC. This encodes CASSSSGTSQETQYF.

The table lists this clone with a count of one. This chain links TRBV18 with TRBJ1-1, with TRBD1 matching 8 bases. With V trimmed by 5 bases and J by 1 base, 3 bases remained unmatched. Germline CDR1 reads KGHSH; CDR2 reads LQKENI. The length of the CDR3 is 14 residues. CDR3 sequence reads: CASSFGQGNTEAFF. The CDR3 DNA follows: TGTGCCAGCTCATTTGGACAGGGGAACACTGAAGCTTTCTTT.

In DNA form, the CDR3 reads TGTGCCAGCAGCGTAGCGGGTGAGACAGAAAACACCGGGGAGCTGTTTTTT. This sequence encodes CASSVAGETENTGELFF. The chain has TRBV9 and TRBJ2-2, with TRBD1 as a possible D gene (5 bases). Between the trimmed V and J ends, which lost 0 bases and 2 bases, there was a span of 14 bases. Per germline, CDR1 SGDLS and CDR2 YYNGEE. CDR3 length equals 17 residues. The variable domain in full, completed from reference TRBV9 and TRBJ2-2, reads DSGVTQTPKHLITATGQRVTLRCSPRSGDLSVYWYQQSLDQGLQFLIQYYNGEERAKGNILERFSAQQFPDLHSELNLSSLELGDSALYFCASSVAGETENTGELFFGEGSRLTVL.

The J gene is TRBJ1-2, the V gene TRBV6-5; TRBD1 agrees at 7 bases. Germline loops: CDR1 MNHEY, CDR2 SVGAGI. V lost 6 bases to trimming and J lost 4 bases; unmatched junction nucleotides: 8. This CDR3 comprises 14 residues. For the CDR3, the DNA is TGTGCCAGCAGCAAAGGGGGCGGGGGCTATGGCTACACCTTC. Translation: CASSKGGGGYGYTF.

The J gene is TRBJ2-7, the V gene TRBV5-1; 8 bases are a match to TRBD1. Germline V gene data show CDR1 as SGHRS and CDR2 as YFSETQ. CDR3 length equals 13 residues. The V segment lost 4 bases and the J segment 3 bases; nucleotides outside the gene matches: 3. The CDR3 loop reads CASSNTGGYEQYF. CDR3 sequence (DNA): TGCGCCAGCAGCAACACAGGGGGCTACGAGCAGTACTTC. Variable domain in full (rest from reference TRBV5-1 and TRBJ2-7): KAGVTQTPRYLIKTRGQQVTLSCSPISGHRSVSWYQQTPGQGLQFLFEYFSETQRNKGNFPGRFSGRQFSNSRSEMNVSTLELGDSALYLCASSNTGGYEQYFGPGTRLTVT.

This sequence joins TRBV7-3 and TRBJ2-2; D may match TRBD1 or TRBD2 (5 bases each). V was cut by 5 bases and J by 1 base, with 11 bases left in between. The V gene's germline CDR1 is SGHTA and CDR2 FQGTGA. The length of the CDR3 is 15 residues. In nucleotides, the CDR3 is TGTGCCAGCAGCCCCGGGACCTGGAACACCGGGGAGCTGTTTTTT. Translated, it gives CASSPGTWNTGELFF.

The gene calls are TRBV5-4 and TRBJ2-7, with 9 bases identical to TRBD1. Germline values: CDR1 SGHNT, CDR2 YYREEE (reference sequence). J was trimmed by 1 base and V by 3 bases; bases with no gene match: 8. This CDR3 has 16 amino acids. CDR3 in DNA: TGTGCCAGCAGCTCCTATAAACAGGGGGCTTCCTACGAGCAGTACTTC. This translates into CASSSYKQGASYEQYF.

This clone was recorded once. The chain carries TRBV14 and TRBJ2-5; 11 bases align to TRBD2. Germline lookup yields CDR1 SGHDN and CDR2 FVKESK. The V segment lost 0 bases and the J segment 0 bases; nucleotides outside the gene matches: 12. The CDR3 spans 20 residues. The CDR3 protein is CASSQDTLTSGIQYQETQYF. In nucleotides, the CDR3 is TGTGCCAGCAGCCAAGACACTTTGACTAGCGGGATCCAGTACCAAGAGACCCAGTACTTC. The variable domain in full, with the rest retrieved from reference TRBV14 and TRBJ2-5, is EAGVTQFPSHSVIEKGQTVTLRCDPISGHDNLYWYRRVMGKEIKFLLHFVKESKQDESGMPNNRFLAERTGGTYSTLKVQPAELEDSGVYFCASSQDTLTSGIQYQETQYFGPGTRLLVL.

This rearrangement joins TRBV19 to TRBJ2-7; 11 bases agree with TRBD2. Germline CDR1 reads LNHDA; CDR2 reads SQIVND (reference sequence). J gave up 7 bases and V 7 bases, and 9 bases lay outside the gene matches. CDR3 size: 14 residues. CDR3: CASTYSRLAGEQYF. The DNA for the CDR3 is TGTGCCAGTACTTATAGCAGACTAGCGGGGGAGCAGTACTTC. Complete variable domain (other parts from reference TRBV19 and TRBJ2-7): DGGITQSPKYLFRKEGQNVTLSCEQNLNHDAMYWYRQDPGQGLRLIYYSQIVNDFQKGDIAEGYSVSREKKESFPLTVTSAQKNPTAFYLCASTYSRLAGEQYFGPGTRLTVT.

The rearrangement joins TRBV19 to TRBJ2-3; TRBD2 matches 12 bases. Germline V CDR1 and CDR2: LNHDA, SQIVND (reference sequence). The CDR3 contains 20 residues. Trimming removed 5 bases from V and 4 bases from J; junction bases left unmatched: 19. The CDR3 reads CASSSNLASGRAPGADTQYF. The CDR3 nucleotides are TGTGCCAGTAGTTCCAACTTGGCTAGCGGGAGGGCCCCGGGGGCAGATACGCAGTATTTT. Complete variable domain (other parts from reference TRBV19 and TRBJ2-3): DGGITQSPKYLFRKEGQNVTLSCEQNLNHDAMYWYRQDPGQGLRLIYYSQIVNDFQKGDIAEGYSVSREKKESFPLTVTSAQKNPTAFYLCASSSNLASGRAPGADTQYFGPGTRLTVL.

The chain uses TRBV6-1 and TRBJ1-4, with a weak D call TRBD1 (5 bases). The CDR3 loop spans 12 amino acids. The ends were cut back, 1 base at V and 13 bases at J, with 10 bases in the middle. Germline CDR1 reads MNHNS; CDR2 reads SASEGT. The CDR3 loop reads CASSEGDAGLFF. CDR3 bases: TGTGCCAGCAGTGAAGGGGACGCGGGACTGTTTTTT.

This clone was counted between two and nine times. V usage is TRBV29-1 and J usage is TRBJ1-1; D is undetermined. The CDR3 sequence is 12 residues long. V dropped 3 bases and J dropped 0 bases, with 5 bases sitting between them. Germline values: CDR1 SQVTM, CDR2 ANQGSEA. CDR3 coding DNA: TGCAGCGTTGATGAGATGAACACTGAAGCTTTCTTT. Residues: CSVDEMNTEAFF.